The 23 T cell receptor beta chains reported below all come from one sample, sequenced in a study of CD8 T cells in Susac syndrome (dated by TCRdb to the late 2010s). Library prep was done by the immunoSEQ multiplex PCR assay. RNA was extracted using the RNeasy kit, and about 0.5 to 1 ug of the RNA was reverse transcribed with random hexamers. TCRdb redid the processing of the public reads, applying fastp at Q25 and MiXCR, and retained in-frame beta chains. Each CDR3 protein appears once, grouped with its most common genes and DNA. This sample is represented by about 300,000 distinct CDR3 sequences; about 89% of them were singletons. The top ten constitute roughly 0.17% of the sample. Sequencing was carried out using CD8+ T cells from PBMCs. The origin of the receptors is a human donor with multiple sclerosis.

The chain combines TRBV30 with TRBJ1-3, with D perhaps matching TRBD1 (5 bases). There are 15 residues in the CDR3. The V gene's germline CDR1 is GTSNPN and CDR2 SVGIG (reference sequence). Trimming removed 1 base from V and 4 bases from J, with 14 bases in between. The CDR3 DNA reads TGTGCCTGGAGTGGGGACCCAGGGCGAGGAAACACCATATATTTT. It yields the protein CAWSGDPGRGNTIYF.

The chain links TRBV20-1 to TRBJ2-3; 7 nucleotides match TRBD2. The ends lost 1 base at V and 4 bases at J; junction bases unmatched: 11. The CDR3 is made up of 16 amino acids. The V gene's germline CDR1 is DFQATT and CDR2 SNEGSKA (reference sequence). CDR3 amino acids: CSARAVGGGDSDTQYF. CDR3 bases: TGCAGTGCTAGAGCCGTGGGGGGGGGTGATTCAGATACGCAGTATTTT.

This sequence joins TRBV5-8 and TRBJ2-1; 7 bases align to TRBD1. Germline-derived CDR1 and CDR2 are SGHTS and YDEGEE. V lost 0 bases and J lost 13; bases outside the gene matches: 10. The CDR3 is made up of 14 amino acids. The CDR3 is CASSLVYRGSFQFF. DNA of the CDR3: TGTGCCAGCAGCTTGGTATACAGGGGAAGCTTTCAGTTCTTC.

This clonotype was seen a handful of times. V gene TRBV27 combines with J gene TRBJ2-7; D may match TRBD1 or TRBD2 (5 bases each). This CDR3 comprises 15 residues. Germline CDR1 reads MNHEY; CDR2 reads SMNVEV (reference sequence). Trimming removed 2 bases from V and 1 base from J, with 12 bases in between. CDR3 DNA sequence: TGTGCCAGCAGTTTAGAGAGGGGCACGTCCTACGAGCAGTACTTC. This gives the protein CASSLERGTSYEQYF.

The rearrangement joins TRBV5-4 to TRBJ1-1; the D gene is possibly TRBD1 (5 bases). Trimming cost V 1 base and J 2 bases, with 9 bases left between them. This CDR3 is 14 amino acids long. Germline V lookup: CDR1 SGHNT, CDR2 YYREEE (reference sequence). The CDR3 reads CASSLKTVNTEAFF. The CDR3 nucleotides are TGTGCCAGCAGCTTGAAGACAGTTAACACTGAAGCTTTCTTT. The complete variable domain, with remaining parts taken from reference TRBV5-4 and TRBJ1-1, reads ETGVTQSPTHLIKTRGQQVTLRCSSQSGHNTVSWYQQALGQGPQFIFQYYREEENGRGNFPPRFSGLQFPNYSSELNVNALELDDSALYLCASSLKTVNTEAFFGQGTRLTVV.

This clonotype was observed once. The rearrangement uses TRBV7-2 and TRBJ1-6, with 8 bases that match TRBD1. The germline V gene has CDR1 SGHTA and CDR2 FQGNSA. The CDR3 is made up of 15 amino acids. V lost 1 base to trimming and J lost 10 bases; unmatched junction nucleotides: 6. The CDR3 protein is CASSLVGQGTSPLHF. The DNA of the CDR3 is TGTGCCAGCAGCTTAGTAGGACAGGGCACCTCACCCCTCCACTTT.

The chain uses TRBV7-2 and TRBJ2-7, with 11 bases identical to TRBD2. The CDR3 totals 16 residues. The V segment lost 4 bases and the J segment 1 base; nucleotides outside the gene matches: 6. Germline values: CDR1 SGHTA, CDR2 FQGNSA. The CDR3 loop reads CASSSDLAGGSYEQYF. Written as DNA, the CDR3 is TGTGCCAGCAGCTCCGATCTAGCGGGAGGATCCTACGAGCAGTACTTC. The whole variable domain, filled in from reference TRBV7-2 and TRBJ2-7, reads GAGVSQSPSNKVTEKGKDVELRCDPISGHTALYWYRQSLGQGLEFLIYFQGNSAPDKSGLPSDRFSAERTGGSVSTLTIQRTQQEDSAVYLCASSSDLAGGSYEQYFGPGTRLTVT.

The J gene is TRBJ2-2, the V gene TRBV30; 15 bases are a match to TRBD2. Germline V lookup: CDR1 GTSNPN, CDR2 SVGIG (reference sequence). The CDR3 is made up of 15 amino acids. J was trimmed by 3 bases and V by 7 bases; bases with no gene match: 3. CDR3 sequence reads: CALRTSGGDTGELFF. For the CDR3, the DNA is TGTGCCTTGAGGACTAGCGGGGGGGACACCGGGGAGCTGTTTTTT.

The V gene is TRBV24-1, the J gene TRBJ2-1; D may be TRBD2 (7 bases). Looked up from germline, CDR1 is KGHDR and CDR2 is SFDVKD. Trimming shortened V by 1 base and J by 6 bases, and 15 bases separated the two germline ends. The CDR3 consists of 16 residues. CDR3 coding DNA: TGTGCCACCAGTGATTTTGGGGGGGCCGACCCCAATGAGCAGTTCTTC. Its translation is CATSDFGGADPNEQFF.

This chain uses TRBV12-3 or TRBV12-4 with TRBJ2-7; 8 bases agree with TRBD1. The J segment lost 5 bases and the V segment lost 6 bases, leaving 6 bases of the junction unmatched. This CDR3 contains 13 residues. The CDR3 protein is CASSQGAGHEQYF. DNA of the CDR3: TGTGCCAGCAGCCAGGGGGCAGGGCACGAGCAGTACTTC.

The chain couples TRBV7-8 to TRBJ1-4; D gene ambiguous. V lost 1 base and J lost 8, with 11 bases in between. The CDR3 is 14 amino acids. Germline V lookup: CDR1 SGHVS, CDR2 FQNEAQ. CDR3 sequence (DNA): TGTGCCAGCAGCTTAGATCGTACGCCAGAAAAACTGTTTTTT. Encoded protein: CASSLDRTPEKLFF.

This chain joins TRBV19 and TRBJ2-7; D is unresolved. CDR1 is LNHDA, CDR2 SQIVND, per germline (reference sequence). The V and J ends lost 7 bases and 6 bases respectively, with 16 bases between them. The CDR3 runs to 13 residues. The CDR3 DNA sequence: TGTGCCAGTACCTCGAGCAATTCTGGCGAGCAGTACTTC. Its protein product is CASTSSNSGEQYF.

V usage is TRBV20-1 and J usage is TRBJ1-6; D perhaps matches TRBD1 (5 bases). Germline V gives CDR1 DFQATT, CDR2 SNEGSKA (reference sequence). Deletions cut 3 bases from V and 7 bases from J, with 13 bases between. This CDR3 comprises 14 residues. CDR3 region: CSASRPDINSPLHF. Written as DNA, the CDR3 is TGCAGTGCTAGCCGTCCGGACATAAATTCACCCCTCCACTTT.

The CDR3 loop reads CASSVDVTSSYEQYF. The CDR3 nucleotides are TGTGCCAGCAGCGTAGATGTGACAAGCTCCTACGAGCAGTACTTC. The rearrangement links TRBV9 to TRBJ2-7; unclear D gene. V lost 0 bases and J lost 0, with 10 bases in between. Germline CDR1 and CDR2: SGDLS and YYNGEE. The CDR3 length is 15 residues.

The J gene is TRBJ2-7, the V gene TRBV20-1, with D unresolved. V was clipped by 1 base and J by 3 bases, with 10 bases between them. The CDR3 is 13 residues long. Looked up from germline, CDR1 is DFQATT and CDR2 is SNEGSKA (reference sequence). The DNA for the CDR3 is TGCAGTGCTAGAGGACGTGAGGACTACGAGCAGTACTTC. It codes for CSARGREDYEQYF.

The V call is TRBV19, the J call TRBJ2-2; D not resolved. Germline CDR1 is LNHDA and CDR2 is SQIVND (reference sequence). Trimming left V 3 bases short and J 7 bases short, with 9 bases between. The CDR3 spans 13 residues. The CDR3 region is CASSIISDGELFF. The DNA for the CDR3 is TGTGCCAGTAGTATCATTTCCGACGGGGAGCTGTTTTTT.

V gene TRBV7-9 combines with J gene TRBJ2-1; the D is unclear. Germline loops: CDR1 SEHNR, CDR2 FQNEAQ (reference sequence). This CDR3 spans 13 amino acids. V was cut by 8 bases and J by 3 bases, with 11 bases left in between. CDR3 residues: CASLLDDYNEQFF. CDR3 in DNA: TGTGCCAGCCTCCTAGACGACTACAATGAGCAGTTCTTC.

This chain's CDR3 is CSARTSGKYLSYEQYF. Here the CDR3 DNA reads TGCAGTGCTCGGACTAGCGGGAAGTATCTCTCCTACGAGCAGTACTTC. The chain joins TRBV20-1 to TRBJ2-7; TRBD2 matches at 12 bases. The trim removed 5 bases at V and 0 bases at J, leaving 8 bases unmatched. Germline assignment: CDR1 DFQATT and CDR2 SNEGSKA (reference sequence). The CDR3 loop spans 16 amino acids.

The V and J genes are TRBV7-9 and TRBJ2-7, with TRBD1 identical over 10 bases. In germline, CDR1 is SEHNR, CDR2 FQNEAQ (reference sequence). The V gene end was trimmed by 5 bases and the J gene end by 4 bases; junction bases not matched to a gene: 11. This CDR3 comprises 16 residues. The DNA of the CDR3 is TGTGCCAGCAGCCCTACTCCGGGACAGGGGCCGTACGAGCAGTACTTC. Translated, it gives CASSPTPGQGPYEQYF.

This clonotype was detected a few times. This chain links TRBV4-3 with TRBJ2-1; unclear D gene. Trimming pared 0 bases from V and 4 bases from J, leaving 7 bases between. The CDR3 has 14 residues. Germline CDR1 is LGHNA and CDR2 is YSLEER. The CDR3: CASSQDAVYNEQFF. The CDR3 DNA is TGCGCCAGCAGCCAAGATGCGGTGTACAATGAGCAGTTCTTC.

DNA of the CDR3: TGTGCCAGCGCCTTGCGGGACAATGAGCAGTTCTTC. Protein product: CASALRDNEQFF. The V call is TRBV2, the J call TRBJ2-1, with D possibly being TRBD2 (5 bases). V was trimmed by 8 bases and J by 5 bases, leaving 10 bases between them. This CDR3 region has 12 residues. Germline V gene data show CDR1 as SNHLY and CDR2 as FYNNEI.

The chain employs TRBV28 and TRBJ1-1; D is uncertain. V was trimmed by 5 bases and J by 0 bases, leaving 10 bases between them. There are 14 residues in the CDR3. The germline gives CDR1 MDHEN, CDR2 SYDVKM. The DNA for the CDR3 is TGTGCCAGCAGTCCGACAAACATGAACACTGAAGCTTTCTTT. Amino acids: CASSPTNMNTEAFF.

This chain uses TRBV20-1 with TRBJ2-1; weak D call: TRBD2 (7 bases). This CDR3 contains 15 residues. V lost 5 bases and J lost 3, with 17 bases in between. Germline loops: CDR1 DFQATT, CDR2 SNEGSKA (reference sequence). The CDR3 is CSAAGAGVNYNEQFF. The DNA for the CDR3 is TGCAGTGCTGCAGGGGCGGGGGTTAACTACAATGAGCAGTTCTTC.